The rows below give T cell receptor beta chains drawn from one sample of a study of T cell responses to AZD1222 COVID-19 vaccine. Measured with immunoSEQ multiplex PCR; TCRdb has only the in-frame clones, and not every one. This table has 150,000 to 200,000 clones, approximately 90% appearing once. Sequencing used peripheral blood, obtained on day 0 of AZD1222 vaccination. The receptors derive from an adult in good health. Each CDR3 is given with its conserved first and last residue. The D gene is left open where the match is weak. Only part of the rows carry a size: once, few, many, or a class if the clone is expanded.

J gene,clone size,D gene,V gene,CDR3 DNA,CDR3 protein
TRBJ2-7,once,-,TRBV3-1/TRBV3-2,TGTGCCAGCAGCCAAGATCGAAGGTACGAGCAGTACTTC,CASSQDRRYEQYF
TRBJ1-5,-,-,TRBV5-1,TGCGCCAGCAGCTTGGTCCCCGGGACAAGCAATCAGCCCCAGCATTTT,CASSLVPGTSNQPQHF
TRBJ1-1,-,-,TRBV3-1/TRBV3-2,TGTGCCAGCAGCCAAACGGGACGGATGAACACTGAAGCTTTCTTT,CASSQTGRMNTEAFF
TRBJ1-4,-,-,TRBV4-1,TGCGCCAGCAGCCAACCCGGGGAATATAATGAAAAACTGTTTTTT,CASSQPGEYNEKLFF
TRBJ2-7,-,TRBD2,TRBV4-1,TGCGCCAGCAGCCAGGGACTAGCAGACGAGCAGTACTTC,CASSQGLADEQYF
TRBJ1-1,-,TRBD1,TRBV9,TGTGCCAGCAGCGTAGGACAGGGCACTGAAGCTTTCTTT,CASSVGQGTEAFF
TRBJ2-7,-,-,TRBV7-2,TGTGCCAGCAGCTACCCGGAAGCGGGCTACGAGCAGTACTTC,CASSYPEAGYEQYF
TRBJ2-2,-,TRBD2,TRBV30,TGTGCCTGGAGAGGGGGGCTAGCGGGTTCCCTAGAAGCCGGGGAGCTGTTTTTT,CAWRGGLAGSLEAGELFF
TRBJ2-1,-,TRBD2,TRBV19,TGTGCCAGTACCCGCCGGGCGGGAGGAGTGGGCAATGAGCAGTTCTTC,CASTRRAGGVGNEQFF
TRBJ1-2,-,-,TRBV28,TGTGCCATCGGGGGGGGTGAAAAAGCTAACTATGGCTACACCTTC,CAIGGGEKANYGYTF
TRBJ2-7,-,TRBD2,TRBV7-6,TGTGCCAGCAGCCCTATTAGCGGGAGCTCCTACGAGCAGTACTTC,CASSPISGSSYEQYF
TRBJ2-2,-,-,TRBV5-4,TGTGCCAGCAGCGTCCGGGACTTGAACACCGGGGAGCTGTTTTTT,CASSVRDLNTGELFF
TRBJ2-3,few,TRBD2,TRBV3-1/TRBV3-2,TGTGCCAGCAGCCGAGCGGGACCTAACACAGATACGCAGTATTTT,CASSRAGPNTDTQYF
TRBJ2-7,few,-,TRBV3-1/TRBV3-2,TGTGCCAGCAGCCAAGGAAGCAGGATCTACGAGCAGTACTTC,CASSQGSRIYEQYF
TRBJ2-3,-,TRBD1,TRBV5-1,TGCGCCAGCAGCTTGTACCCAGGGGGCAACACAGATACGCAGTATTTT,CASSLYPGGNTDTQYF
TRBJ1-4,once,TRBD1,TRBV6-1,TGTGCCAGCAGGCGACAGGGGGCAACTAATGAAAAACTGTTTTTT,CASRRQGATNEKLFF
TRBJ1-1,-,-,TRBV7-9,TGTGCCAGCAGCTTAGGAGGGGTTTGGGGTAGGGCTTTCTTT,CASSLGGVWGRAFF
TRBJ1-2,-,-,TRBV6-5,TGTGCCAGCAGTACCCTGGCTAGTCATGGCTACACCTTC,CASSTLASHGYTF
TRBJ1-1,once,-,TRBV7-9,TGTGCCAGCAGCTTAGATTGGGGAACGCGAGCTTTCTTT,CASSLDWGTRAFF
TRBJ1-3,once,TRBD1,TRBV28,TGTGCCAGCAGGACAGTGGGACAGGGGTTCTCTGGAAACACCATATATTTT,CASRTVGQGFSGNTIYF
TRBJ2-1,-,-,TRBV28,TGTGCCAGCAGTTCGGGGCGCCCCTACAATGAGCAGTTCTTC,CASSSGRPYNEQFF
TRBJ2-3,-,-,TRBV7-8,TGTGCCAGCAGCTTATTCGGCGGGGCAGATACGCAGTATTTT,CASSLFGGADTQYF
TRBJ1-1,-,TRBD1,TRBV7-8,TGTGCCAGCAGCTTACGCCAGGGGGCAGCAATGAACACTGAAGCTTTCTTT,CASSLRQGAAMNTEAFF
TRBJ2-7,-,-,TRBV5-1,TGCGCCAGCAGCTATTACGGGGGCACGGCGGGAGCGACCTACGAGCAGTACTTC,CASSYYGGTAGATYEQYF
TRBJ2-7,few,-,TRBV10-2,TGCGCCACCTCGACAGGAGAAGGTCCTACCTGGGACGAGCAGTACTTC,CATSTGEGPTWDEQYF
TRBJ1-4,-,-,TRBV19,TGTGCCAGTAGTATTATGGACAGCCGGAATGAAAAACTGTTTTTT,CASSIMDSRNEKLFF
TRBJ2-5,-,-,TRBV5-1,TGCGCCAGCAGCGCCGGTTCCGATGGGGACCCGTACCAAGAGACCCAGTACTTC,CASSAGSDGDPYQETQYF
TRBJ2-1,-,TRBD2,TRBV7-9,TGTGCCAGCAGCTTTGGACTAGCGGGAGGCCCCGAGCAGTTCTTC,CASSFGLAGGPEQFF
TRBJ1-1,once,-,TRBV5-5,TGTGCCAGCAGCTTGGCATTACGGGACACTGAAGCTTTCTTT,CASSLALRDTEAFF
TRBJ2-5,few,TRBD1,TRBV11-2,TGTGCCAGCAGCTTAGTAGCTACAGGGGGCGGTTGGGAGACCCAGTACTTC,CASSLVATGGGWETQYF
TRBJ2-5,-,-,TRBV4-2,TGTGCCAGCAGCCGCCAAGGGGGAACGCCCCTCCAAGAGACCCAGTACTTC,CASSRQGGTPLQETQYF
TRBJ2-1,-,TRBD2,TRBV19,TGTGCCAGTAGTATGGGGTGGGGCGGGAGCGACTATGAGCAGTTCTTC,CASSMGWGGSDYEQFF
TRBJ1-1,once,TRBD1,TRBV19,TGTGCCAGTAGTATACGGGACAGGACGGCTGAAGCTTTCTTT,CASSIRDRTAEAFF
TRBJ2-2,-,-,TRBV18,TGTGCCAGCTCACAAAACAGGGAATGGACCGGGGAGCTGTTTTTT,CASSQNREWTGELFF
TRBJ1-1,-,-,TRBV18,TGTGCCAGCTCACTAGCCGGGAGAACTGAAGCTTTCTTT,CASSLAGRTEAFF
TRBJ1-2,-,TRBD1,TRBV7-9,TGTGCCAGCAGCTCCCAATGGACAGGGGATAACTATGGCTACACCTTC,CASSSQWTGDNYGYTF
TRBJ1-2,-,-,TRBV2,TGTGCCAGCAGTGAAGACAGGAACTATGGCTACACCTTC,CASSEDRNYGYTF
TRBJ1-1,-,-,TRBV5-1,TGCGCCAGCCTAAAGGACATAGGGAACACTGAAGCTTTCTTT,CASLKDIGNTEAFF
TRBJ2-1,-,TRBD2,TRBV7-9,TGTGCCAGCAGCCCGACGCAACTAGCGGGAGGCAATGAGCAGTTCTTC,CASSPTQLAGGNEQFF
TRBJ1-1,-,-,TRBV4-2,TGTGCCAGCAGCCCCGAAGACAGGACTGAAGCTTTCTTT,CASSPEDRTEAFF
TRBJ2-2,-,TRBD1,TRBV3-1/TRBV3-2,TGTGCCAGCAAAAAAGGGACAGGGACCGGGGAGCTGTTTTTT,CASKKGTGTGELFF
TRBJ1-2,few,-,TRBV9,TGTGCCAGCAGCGTCCTGGCTGAAGCTAACTATGGCTACACCTTC,CASSVLAEANYGYTF
TRBJ2-2,-,-,TRBV20-1,TGCAGTGCTAGTAATTCAGGCGGGAAAAACACCGGGGAGCTGTTTTTT,CSASNSGGKNTGELFF
TRBJ1-4,-,-,TRBV6-1,TGTGCCAGCAGTGAACTTGGACTGTCGAATGAAAAACTGTTTTTT,CASSELGLSNEKLFF
TRBJ2-7,-,-,TRBV15,TGTGCCACCAGCAGAGGCCCCCCAGGCCTCGAGAACGAGCAGTACTTC,CATSRGPPGLENEQYF
TRBJ1-2,-,TRBD1,TRBV29-1,TGCAGCGCCTCGGGAGGGACAGGGGGCTGGGATAGCTATGGCTACACCTTC,CSASGGTGGWDSYGYTF
TRBJ1-2,-,-,TRBV30,TGTGCCTGGAGTGTACTACTGGGTGGCTACACCTTC,CAWSVLLGGYTF
TRBJ1-2,-,-,TRBV20-1,TGCAGTGCAGAGCGTGAATTAGGCTACACCTTC,CSAERELGYTF
TRBJ1-2,-,TRBD1,TRBV6-5,TGTGCCAGCCGGACAGGGTGGTATGGCTACACCTTC,CASRTGWYGYTF
TRBJ2-7,-,TRBD2,TRBV6-5,TGTGCCAGCAGTTTCAGGACTAGCGGGAGCTACGAGCAGTACTTC,CASSFRTSGSYEQYF
TRBJ2-3,-,TRBD2,TRBV7-9,TGTGCCAGCAGCTCCCGGGCGGGAGTCACAGATACGCAGTATTTT,CASSSRAGVTDTQYF
TRBJ1-4,-,-,TRBV6-2/TRBV6-3,TGTGCCAGCAGTTACGTGGGGGCCCTTAATGAAAAACTGTTTTTT,CASSYVGALNEKLFF
TRBJ2-2,-,-,TRBV5-1,TGCGCCAGCAGCTTGATTTCGGGAGTTAACACCGGGGAGCTGTTTTTT,CASSLISGVNTGELFF
TRBJ1-5,-,-,TRBV6-5,TGTGCCAGCAGGAGGCAGTACAATCAGCCCCAGCATTTT,CASRRQYNQPQHF
TRBJ2-1,few,TRBD2,TRBV11-3,TGTGCCAGCAGCAGAGGACTAGCGCTAAATGAGCAGTTCTTC,CASSRGLALNEQFF